Presented here are 18 T cell receptor beta chains from one specimen sequenced in a study of Ad26.COV2.S vaccination and SARS-CoV-2 variants. TCRdb's table, derived via immunoSEQ multiplex PCR, lists solely in-frame clones and lacks some. The sample consists of a few hundred thousand clones, roughly four fifths of them appearing once. Treatment described: about 20 received Ad26.COV2.S at low or high dose, single or two shots; 5 received placebo; per-sample allocation not given. Specimen acquisition occurred on day 63 following the initial vaccine or placebo injection. The sample in question was peripheral blood, obtained in a trial of Ad26.COV2.S vaccine versus placebo. These receptors all stem from a person between 18 and 65 years old who received the Ad26.COV2.S COVID-19 vaccine or a placebo.

CDR3 DNA: TGTGCCAGCAGCCAACAAAACCTATACGAGCAGTACTTC. Its translation: CASSQQNLYEQYF. The chain links TRBV14 to TRBJ2-7; D is unclear. This CDR3 has 13 residues. Germline CDR1 reads SGHDN; CDR2 reads FVKESK. V lost 2 bases, J lost 4 bases, and 9 bases lay in between.

The chain employs TRBV7-3 and TRBJ2-3, with D possibly TRBD2 on 6 matching bases. Between the trimmed V and J ends, which lost 8 bases and 2 bases, there was a span of 17 bases. Germline V gene lookup returns CDR1 SGHTA and CDR2 FQGTGA. The CDR3 runs to 15 residues. This chain's CDR3 is CASSLGGVFTDTQYF. In DNA form, the CDR3 reads TGTGCCAGCTCCCTGGGGGGTGTATTCACAGATACGCAGTATTTT.

This sequence joins TRBV6-5 and TRBJ2-5; D call uncertain. CDR1 is MNHEY and CDR2 is SVGAGI in the germline V gene. The CDR3 runs 16 residues. Trimming took 0 bases from V and 0 from J, leaving 11 bases between them. DNA of the CDR3: TGTGCCAGCAGTTACTCCCTGGCAGAGTACCAAGAGACCCAGTACTTC. Its protein is CASSYSLAEYQETQYF.

V usage is TRBV30 and J usage is TRBJ2-7, with D possibly matching TRBD2 (5 bases). The ends were cut back, 0 bases at V and 2 bases at J, with 14 bases in the middle. Germline assignment: CDR1 GTSNPN and CDR2 SVGIG (reference sequence). CDR3 size: 15 residues. The CDR3 sequence is CAWSVSPADTYEQYF. CDR3 nucleotide sequence: TGTGCCTGGAGTGTAAGCCCAGCGGATACCTACGAGCAGTACTTC. The whole variable domain, remainder taken from reference TRBV30 and TRBJ2-7, is SQTIHQWPATLVQPVGSPLSLECTVEGTSNPNLYWYRQAAGRGLQLLFYSVGIGQISSEVPQNLSASRPQDRQFILSSKKLLLSDSGFYLCAWSVSPADTYEQYFGPGTRLTVT.

This chain uses TRBV19 with TRBJ1-2; D gene uncertain. The CDR3 covers 15 residues. Trimming shortened V by 3 bases and J by 5 bases, and 16 bases separated the two germline ends. Germline V CDR1 and CDR2: LNHDA, SQIVND (reference sequence). In nucleotides, the CDR3 is TGTGCCAGTAGTATGACCGCTAAGACGGGATATGGCTACACCTTC. It encodes CASSMTAKTGYGYTF.

The rearrangement links TRBV5-1 to TRBJ1-2; 8 nucleotides match TRBD1. With 4 bases clipped from V and 3 bases from J, the junction kept 5 bases outside the gene matches. Germline V gene sequence: CDR1 SGHRS, CDR2 YFSETQ. CDR3 length: 14 residues. The CDR3 bases are TGCGCCAGCAGCGTAGGACAGGGAGACTATGGCTACACCTTC. This codes for CASSVGQGDYGYTF.

This clone was counted a few times. The sample carries other DNA sequences with the same CDR3. The chain employs TRBV9 and TRBJ2-7, with 7 bases identical to TRBD1. The CDR3 is 15 residues long. The V and J ends lost 0 bases and 2 bases, in that order; junction bases with no gene match: 5. The germline CDR1 and CDR2 sequences are SGDLS and YYNGEE. The DNA of the CDR3 is TGTGCCAGCAGCGTAGGAGGGCAGGGGGCCTACGAGCAGTACTTC. It codes for CASSVGGQGAYEQYF.

This chain links TRBV7-9 with TRBJ2-7, with D tentatively TRBD1 (7 bases). The CDR3 contains 13 residues. In germline, CDR1 is SEHNR, CDR2 FQNEAQ (reference sequence). V was clipped by 6 bases and J by 6 bases, with 15 bases between them. CDR3 amino acids: CASRTGTASEQYF. The CDR3 DNA follows: TGTGCCAGCAGGACAGGGACTGCCTCCGAGCAGTACTTC.

This chain uses TRBV28 with TRBJ1-1; tentative D call: TRBD1 (6 bases). With 2 bases removed from V and 6 bases from J, the gap between germline ends came to 13 bases. Germline values: CDR1 MDHEN, CDR2 SYDVKM. This CDR3 contains 14 residues. CDR3 loop: CASSLLQGYAEAFF. The DNA for the CDR3 is TGTGCCAGCAGTTTACTTCAGGGGTACGCTGAAGCTTTCTTT.

This clone was observed a handful of times. This rearrangement joins TRBV3-1 (or the pseudogene TRBV3-2) to TRBJ1-1; a possible D gene is TRBD1 (5 bases). Germline V gene data show CDR1 as LGHDT and CDR2 as YNNKEL (reference sequence). V was shortened by 2 bases and J by 2 bases, with 12 bases between the two germline ends. CDR3 length: 15 amino acids. CDR3 residues: CASSQRGGVNTEAFF. CDR3 DNA sequence: TGTGCCAGCAGCCAACGAGGAGGGGTCAACACTGAAGCTTTCTTT.

The rearrangement links TRBV18 to TRBJ1-1; D remains unclear. V lost 4 bases, J lost 2 bases, and 5 bases lay in between. Germline CDR1 KGHSH, CDR2 LQKENI. This CDR3 has 12 amino acids. For the CDR3, the DNA is TGTGCCAGCTCACACCTCAACACTGAAGCTTTCTTT. It specifies CASSHLNTEAFF.

This clone appeared a few times. The CDR3 DNA reads TGTGCCAGCAGCGTAAGTGGCGGCTACGAGCAGTACTTC. This sequence encodes CASSVSGGYEQYF. V gene TRBV9 combines with J gene TRBJ2-7, with D hard to call. Deletions cut 1 base from V and 3 bases from J, with 8 bases between. Germline CDR1 and CDR2: SGDLS and YYNGEE. This CDR3 is 13 amino acids long.

V and J are TRBV9 and TRBJ2-4, with TRBD1 identical over 10 bases. V gave up 5 bases and J gave up 8 bases; unmatched junction bases: 1. CDR3 length: 12 residues. CDR1 and CDR2 (germline): SGDLS, YYNGEE. CDR3 protein: CASRGTGDIQYF. The CDR3 DNA is TGTGCCAGCAGGGGGACAGGGGACATTCAGTACTTC.

The chain uses TRBV7-8 and TRBJ2-3, with D possibly TRBD1 on 5 matching bases. Trimming stripped 3 bases from V and 3 bases from J, with 10 bases between. Germline V gene sequence: CDR1 SGHVS, CDR2 FQNEAQ. The length of the CDR3 is 14 residues. The CDR3 DNA follows: TGTGCCAGCAGCTTTCCAGGGTCAACAGATACGCAGTATTTT. Translating gives CASSFPGSTDTQYF. The whole variable domain, filled in from reference TRBV7-8 and TRBJ2-3, reads GAGVSQSPRYKVAKRGQDVALRCDPISGHVSLFWYQQALGQGPEFLTYFQNEAQLDKSGLPSDRFFAERPEGSVSTLKIQRTQQEDSAVYLCASSFPGSTDTQYFGPGTRLTVL.

The gene calls are TRBV6-2 or TRBV6-3 and TRBJ1-1; D is unclear. The V end lost 5 bases, the J end lost 7 bases, and 11 bases lay between the germline ends. The length of the CDR3 is 12 residues. In germline, CDR1 is MNHEY, CDR2 SVGEGT. In nucleotides, the CDR3 is TGTGCCAGCAGTAAGACACCCCGTGAAGCTTTCTTT. This codes for CASSKTPREAFF.

This clone was detected a few times. This chain connects TRBV6-1 to TRBJ2-1; D is unclear. Trimming took 2 bases from V and 3 from J, leaving 8 bases between them. CDR3 length: 14 residues. The germline V gene encodes CDR1 MNHNS and CDR2 SASEGT. As DNA, the CDR3 is TGTGCCAGCAGTGAATACAGAAGCTACAATGAGCAGTTCTTC. This translates into CASSEYRSYNEQFF.

This sequence joins TRBV18 and TRBJ2-5; 11 bases are shared with TRBD1. V was pared by 4 bases and J by 0 bases, with 1 base of the junction left unmatched. CDR1 is KGHSH, CDR2 LQKENI, per germline. This CDR3 region has 15 residues. The CDR3 loop is CASSRDRGYQETQYF. In DNA form, the CDR3 reads TGTGCCAGCTCACGGGACAGGGGGTACCAAGAGACCCAGTACTTC.

The J gene is TRBJ2-1, the V gene TRBV9; 9 bases line up with TRBD2. The germline CDR1 and CDR2 sequences are SGDLS and YYNGEE. The CDR3 length is 15 residues. V was clipped by 3 bases and J by 4 bases; unmatched bases: 5. CDR3 in DNA: TGTGCCAGCAGCGAGGCGGGAGGGCAGTACAATGAGCAGTTCTTC. Amino acids: CASSEAGGQYNEQFF.